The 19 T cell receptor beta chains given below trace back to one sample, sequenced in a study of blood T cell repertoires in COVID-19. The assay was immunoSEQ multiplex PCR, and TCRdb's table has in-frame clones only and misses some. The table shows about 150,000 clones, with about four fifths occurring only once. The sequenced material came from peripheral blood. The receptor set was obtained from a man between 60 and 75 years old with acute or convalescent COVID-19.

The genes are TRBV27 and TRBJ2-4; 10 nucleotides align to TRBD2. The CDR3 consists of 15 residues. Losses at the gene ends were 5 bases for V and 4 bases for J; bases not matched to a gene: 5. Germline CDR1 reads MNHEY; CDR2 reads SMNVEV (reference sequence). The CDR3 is CASSLLAGVKNIQYF. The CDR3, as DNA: TGTGCCAGCAGTCTTCTAGCGGGGGTTAAAAACATTCAGTACTTC.

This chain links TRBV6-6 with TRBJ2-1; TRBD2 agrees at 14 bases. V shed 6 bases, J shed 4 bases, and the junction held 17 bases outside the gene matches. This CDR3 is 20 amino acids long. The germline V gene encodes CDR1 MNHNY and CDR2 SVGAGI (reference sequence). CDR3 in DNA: TGTGCCAGCAGCAGATACTTAAGGACTAGCGGGGGGACCGATTACAATGAGCAGTTCTTC. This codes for CASSRYLRTSGGTDYNEQFF.

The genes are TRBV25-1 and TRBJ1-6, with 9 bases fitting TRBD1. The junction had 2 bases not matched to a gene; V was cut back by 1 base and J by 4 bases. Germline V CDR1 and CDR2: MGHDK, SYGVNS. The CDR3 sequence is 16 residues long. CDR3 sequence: CASSELGTGYNSPLHF. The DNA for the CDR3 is TGTGCCAGCAGTGAATTGGGGACAGGGTATAATTCACCCCTCCACTTT.

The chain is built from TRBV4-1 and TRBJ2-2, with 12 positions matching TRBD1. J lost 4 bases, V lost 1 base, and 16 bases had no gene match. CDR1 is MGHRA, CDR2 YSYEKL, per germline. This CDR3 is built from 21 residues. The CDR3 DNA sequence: TGCGCCAGCAGCCAAGCGCTGAAACCCGGGACAGGGGGCGAGGTCACCGGGGAGCTGTTTTTT. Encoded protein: CASSQALKPGTGGEVTGELFF.

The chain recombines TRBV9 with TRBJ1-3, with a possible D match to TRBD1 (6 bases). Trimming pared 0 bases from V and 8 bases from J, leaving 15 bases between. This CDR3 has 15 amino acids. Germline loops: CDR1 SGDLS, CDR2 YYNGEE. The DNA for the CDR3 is TGTGCCAGCAGCGTAGTGGGGGCTTTAGGGGACACCATATATTTT. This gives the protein CASSVVGALGDTIYF. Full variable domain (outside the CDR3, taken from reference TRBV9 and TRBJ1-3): DSGVTQTPKHLITATGQRVTLRCSPRSGDLSVYWYQQSLDQGLQFLIQYYNGEERAKGNILERFSAQQFPDLHSELNLSSLELGDSALYFCASSVVGALGDTIYFGEGSWLTVV.

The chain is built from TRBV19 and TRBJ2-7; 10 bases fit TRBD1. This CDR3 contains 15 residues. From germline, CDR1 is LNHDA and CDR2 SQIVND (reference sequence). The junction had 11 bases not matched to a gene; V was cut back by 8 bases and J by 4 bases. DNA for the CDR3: TGTGCCAGTCAATTTACCGGGACAGGGGTATACGAGCAGTACTTC. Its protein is CASQFTGTGVYEQYF. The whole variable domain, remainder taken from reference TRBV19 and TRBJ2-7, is DGGITQSPKYLFRKEGQNVTLSCEQNLNHDAMYWYRQDPGQGLRLIYYSQIVNDFQKGDIAEGYSVSREKKESFPLTVTSAQKNPTAFYLCASQFTGTGVYEQYFGPGTRLTVT.

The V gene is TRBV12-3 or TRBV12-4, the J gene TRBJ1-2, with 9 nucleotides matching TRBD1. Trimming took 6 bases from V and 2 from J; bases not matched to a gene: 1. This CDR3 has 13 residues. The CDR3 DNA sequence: TGTGCCAGCAGCGGACAGGGGAACTATGGCTACACCTTC. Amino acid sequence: CASSGQGNYGYTF.

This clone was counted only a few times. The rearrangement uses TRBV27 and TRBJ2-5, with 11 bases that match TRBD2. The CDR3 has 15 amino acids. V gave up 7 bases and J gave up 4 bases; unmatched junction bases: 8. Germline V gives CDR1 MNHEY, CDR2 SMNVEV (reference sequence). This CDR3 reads CASMRIAGGRETQYF. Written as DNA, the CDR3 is TGTGCCAGCATGAGAATAGCGGGAGGGCGAGAGACCCAGTACTTC.

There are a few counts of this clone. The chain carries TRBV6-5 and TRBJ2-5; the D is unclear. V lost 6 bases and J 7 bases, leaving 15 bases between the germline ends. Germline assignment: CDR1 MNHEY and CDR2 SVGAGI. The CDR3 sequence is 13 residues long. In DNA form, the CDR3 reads TGTGCCAGCAGCGACCCGGCCCGAGGGACCCAGTACTTC. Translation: CASSDPARGTQYF.

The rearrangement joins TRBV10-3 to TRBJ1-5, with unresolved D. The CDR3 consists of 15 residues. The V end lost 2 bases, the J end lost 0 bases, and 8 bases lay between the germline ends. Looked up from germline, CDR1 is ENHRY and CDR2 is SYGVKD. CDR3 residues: CAISEGSYSNQPQHF. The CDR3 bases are TGTGCCATCAGTGAGGGCAGTTATAGCAATCAGCCCCAGCATTTT.

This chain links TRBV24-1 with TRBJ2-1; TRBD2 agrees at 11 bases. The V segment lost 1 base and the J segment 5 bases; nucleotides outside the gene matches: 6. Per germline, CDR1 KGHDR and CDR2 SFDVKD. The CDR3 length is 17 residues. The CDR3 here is CATSDFTGTSGHNEQFF. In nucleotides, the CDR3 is TGTGCCACCAGTGATTTCACCGGGACTAGCGGTCACAATGAGCAGTTCTTC.

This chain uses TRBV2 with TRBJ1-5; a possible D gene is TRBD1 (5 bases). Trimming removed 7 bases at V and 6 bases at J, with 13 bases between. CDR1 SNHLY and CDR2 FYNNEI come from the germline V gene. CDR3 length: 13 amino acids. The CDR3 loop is CASMGREGQPQHF. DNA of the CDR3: TGTGCCAGCATGGGCAGGGAGGGTCAGCCCCAGCATTTT.

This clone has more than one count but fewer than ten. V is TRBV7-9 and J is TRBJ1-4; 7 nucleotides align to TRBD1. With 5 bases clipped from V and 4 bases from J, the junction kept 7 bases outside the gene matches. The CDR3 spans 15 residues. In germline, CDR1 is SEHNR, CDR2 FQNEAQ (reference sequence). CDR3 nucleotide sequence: TGTGCCAGCAGCGTTGGGACAGCCTTTAATGAAAAACTGTTTTTT. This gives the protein CASSVGTAFNEKLFF.

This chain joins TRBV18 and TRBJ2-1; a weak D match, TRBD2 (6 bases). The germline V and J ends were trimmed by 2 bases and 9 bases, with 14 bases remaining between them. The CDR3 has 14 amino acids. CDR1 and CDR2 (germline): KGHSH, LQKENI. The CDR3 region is CASSPATSSGEQFF. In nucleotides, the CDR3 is TGTGCCAGCTCACCAGCTACTAGTAGCGGTGAGCAGTTCTTC. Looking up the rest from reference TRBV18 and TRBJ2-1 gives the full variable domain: NAGVMQNPRHLVRRRGQEARLRCSPMKGHSHVYWYRQLPEEGLKFMVYLQKENIIDESGMPKERFSAEFPKEGPSILRIQQVVRGDSAAYFCASSPATSSGEQFFGPGTRLTVL.

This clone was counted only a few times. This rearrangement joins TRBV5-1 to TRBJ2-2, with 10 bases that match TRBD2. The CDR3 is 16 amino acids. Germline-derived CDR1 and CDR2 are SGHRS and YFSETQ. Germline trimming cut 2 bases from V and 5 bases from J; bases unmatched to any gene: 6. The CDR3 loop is CASSLQRGGLTGELFF. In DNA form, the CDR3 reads TGCGCCAGCAGCTTACAGCGGGGGGGACTAACCGGGGAGCTGTTTTTT.

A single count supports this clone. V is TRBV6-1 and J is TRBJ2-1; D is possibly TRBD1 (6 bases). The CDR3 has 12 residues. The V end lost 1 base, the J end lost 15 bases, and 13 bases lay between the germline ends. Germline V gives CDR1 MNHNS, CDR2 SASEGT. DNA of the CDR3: TGTGCCAGCAGTGAAGAGGTCAGGGGCCTGTTCTTC. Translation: CASSEEVRGLFF.

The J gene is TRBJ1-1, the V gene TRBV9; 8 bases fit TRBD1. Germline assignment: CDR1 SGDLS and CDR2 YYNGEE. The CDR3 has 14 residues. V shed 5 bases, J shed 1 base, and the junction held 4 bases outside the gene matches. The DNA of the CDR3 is TGTGCCAGCAGGGCCGGGACAGGGAACACTGAAGCTTTCTTT. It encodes CASRAGTGNTEAFF.

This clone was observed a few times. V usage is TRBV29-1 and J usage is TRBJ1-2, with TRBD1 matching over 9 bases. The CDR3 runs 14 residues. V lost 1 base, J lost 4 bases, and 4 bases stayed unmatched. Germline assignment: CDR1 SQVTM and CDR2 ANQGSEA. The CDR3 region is CSVEVTGGSYGYTF. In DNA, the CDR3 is TGCAGCGTTGAAGTTACAGGGGGCAGCTATGGCTACACCTTC.

CDR3 bases: TGTGCCAGCAGGTGGACTAGCGGGAGGGGAGATGAGCAGTTCTTC. It specifies CASRWTSGRGDEQFF. This chain connects TRBV7-3 to TRBJ2-1; 15 bases match TRBD2. After removal of 6 bases from V and 8 bases from J, the junction contained 5 bases not matched to a gene. This CDR3 region has 15 residues. Germline CDR1 reads SGHTA; CDR2 reads FQGTGA. The full variable domain, its missing parts supplied by reference TRBV7-3 and TRBJ2-1, is GAGVSQTPSNKVTEKGKYVELRCDPISGHTALYWYRQSLGQGPEFLIYFQGTGAADDSGLPNDRFFAVRPEGSVSTLKIQRTERGDSAVYLCASRWTSGRGDEQFFGPGTRLTVL.